These 21 T cell receptor beta chains originate from one sample sequenced in a study of OX40 agonist ivuxolimab in advanced cancers. Method: immunoSEQ multiplex PCR; TCRdb's copy keeps in-frame clones and lacks some. The sample includes 14,000 to 15,000 clones, around four fifths of them seen just once. This specimen consisted of CD4+ or CD8+ T cells sorted from blood, obtained in a trial of the OX40 agonist ivuxolimab. These receptors originate from an adult with an advanced solid tumor such as melanoma, head and neck, liver or kidney cancer.

This chain connects TRBV6-4 to TRBJ2-3; no definite D call. The V gene's germline CDR1 is MRHNA and CDR2 SNTAGT. The CDR3 consists of 14 residues. Trimming removed 2 bases from V and 1 base from J, with 7 bases in between. This chain's CDR3 is CASSDGGGTDTQYF. The DNA for the CDR3 is TGTGCCAGCAGTGACGGTGGCGGCACAGATACGCAGTATTTT.

The CDR3 reads CASSPGQGEYNEQFF. The CDR3 coding sequence is TGCGCCAGCAGCCCGGGACAGGGTGAATACAATGAGCAGTTCTTC. This sequence joins TRBV4-1 and TRBJ2-1; 9 bases fit TRBD1. The junction had 5 bases not matched to a gene; V was cut back by 4 bases and J by 4 bases. The length of the CDR3 is 15 residues. Germline V CDR1 and CDR2: MGHRA, YSYEKL.

V usage is TRBV11-2 and J usage is TRBJ2-7, with TRBD1 matching over 7 bases. Germline V gene lookup returns CDR1 SGHAT and CDR2 FQNNGV. Trimming removed 1 base from V and 6 bases from J; junction bases left unmatched: 9. This CDR3 comprises 15 residues. The CDR3 protein is CASSLGPDRLREQYF. CDR3 DNA sequence: TGTGCCAGCAGCTTAGGCCCGGACAGGCTCCGCGAGCAGTACTTC.

J is TRBJ2-7 and V is TRBV5-5; D not resolved. The V gene lost 1 base and the J gene lost 0 bases, with 11 bases spanning the gap. The V gene's germline CDR1 is SGHKS and CDR2 YYEKEE (reference sequence). The CDR3 is 15 amino acids. Here the CDR3 reads CASSLSAGSSYEQYF. The CDR3 DNA sequence: TGTGCCAGCAGCTTGTCCGCAGGAAGCTCCTACGAGCAGTACTTC.

The gene calls are TRBV4-1 and TRBJ2-5; 7 bases line up with TRBD2. Judging by the DNA end, TRBJ2-7 fits better; the J call may be wrong. The CDR3 has 15 amino acids. The germline V gene has CDR1 MGHRA and CDR2 YSYEKL. CDR3 loop: CASSQESSGAYEQYF. DNA of the CDR3: TGCGCCAGCAGCCAAGAATCTAGCGGAGCCTACGAGCAGTACTTC.

This chain uses TRBV29-1 with TRBJ2-1, with D hard to call. Looked up from germline, CDR1 is SQVTM and CDR2 is ANQGSEA. CDR3 length: 13 amino acids. V lost 5 bases and J 1 base, leaving 9 bases between the germline ends. Here the CDR3 DNA reads TGCAGCGTTATTGAACCTTCCTACAATGAGCAGTTCTTC. This encodes CSVIEPSYNEQFF.

The rearrangement links TRBV28 to TRBJ1-2, with D tentatively TRBD1 (5 bases). V was pared by 6 bases and J by 4 bases, with 18 bases between. This CDR3 has 15 amino acids. Germline V gene lookup returns CDR1 MDHEN and CDR2 SYDVKM. The CDR3 here is CASRYRGTTIYGYTF. The CDR3 DNA sequence: TGTGCCAGCAGGTATCGGGGCACCACTATCTATGGCTACACCTTC.

As concerns this clone: It may be a read error: a sequence one base away is much more abundant. J is TRBJ2-3 and V is TRBV6-5; D is uncertain. CDR3 length: 13 residues. Germline loops: CDR1 MNHEY, CDR2 SVGAGI. Trimming stripped 0 bases from V and 0 bases from J, with 1 base between. The CDR3 spells CASSYSSTDTQYF. The CDR3, as DNA: TGTGCCAGCAGTTACTCTAGCACAGATACGCAGTATTTT.

The genes are TRBV6-5 and TRBJ2-5; no definite D call. V shed 0 bases and J shed 0 bases, with 8 bases lying between them. This CDR3 region has 15 residues. The V gene's germline CDR1 is MNHEY and CDR2 SVGAGI. CDR3 region: CASSYSFGYQETQYF. As DNA, the CDR3 is TGTGCCAGCAGTTACTCGTTCGGGTACCAAGAGACCCAGTACTTC.

The V and J genes are TRBV5-6 and TRBJ2-5; no clear D. The J call may be in error: the DNA end matches TRBJ2-7 better. CDR1 and CDR2 from the germline V gene are SGHDT and YYEEEE. CDR3 length: 13 amino acids. The CDR3 loop is CASSSDSPYEQYF. The CDR3 region has the DNA TGTGCCAGCAGCTCCGACTCACCCTACGAGCAGTACTTC.

This chain connects TRBV5-1 to TRBJ2-7; 7 bases are a match to TRBD2. The CDR3 consists of 15 residues. Germline V gene sequence: CDR1 SGHRS, CDR2 YFSETQ. Losses at the gene ends were 0 bases for V and 5 bases for J; bases not matched to a gene: 8. The CDR3 is CASSLVGGSMDEQYF. The CDR3 DNA reads TGCGCCAGCAGCTTGGTCGGCGGGAGTATGGACGAGCAGTACTTC.

This clone showed up just once. The chain links TRBV19 to TRBJ2-1, with D unclear. Per germline, CDR1 LNHDA and CDR2 SQIVND (reference sequence). The V end was cut by 4 bases, the J end by 6 bases, with 16 bases between. The CDR3 has 15 amino acids. The CDR3, as DNA: TGTGCCAGTAGTACCAGAGATTCGAGAAGCAATGAGCAGTTCTTC. This gives the protein CASSTRDSRSNEQFF.

V usage is TRBV18 and J usage is TRBJ2-7, with D perhaps TRBD1 or TRBD2 (5 bases each). V gave up 3 bases and J gave up 3 bases, with 15 bases separating them. Germline V gene lookup returns CDR1 KGHSH and CDR2 LQKENI. The length of the CDR3 is 15 residues. The CDR3 nucleotides read TGTGCCAGCTCACCGAGGGACGGACCCTACTACGAGCAGTACTTC. This gives the protein CASSPRDGPYYEQYF.

This clone was detected only a few times. The chain has TRBV4-2 and TRBJ2-6; the D is unclear. V gave up 0 bases and J gave up 2 bases, with 8 bases separating them. This CDR3 is 16 amino acids long. Germline-derived CDR1 and CDR2 are LGHNA and YNFKEQ. This chain's CDR3 is CASSQDISTGANVLTF. The DNA for the CDR3 is TGTGCCAGCAGCCAAGATATTAGCACTGGGGCCAACGTCCTGACTTTC.

V usage is TRBV7-9 and J usage is TRBJ2-7; TRBD2 agrees at 7 bases. Germline CDR1 is SEHNR and CDR2 is FQNEAQ (reference sequence). After removal of 7 bases from V and 4 bases from J, the junction contained 10 bases not matched to a gene. The CDR3 contains 14 residues. The CDR3 reads CASMASGSFYEQYF. The CDR3, as DNA: TGTGCCAGCATGGCTAGCGGATCCTTTTACGAGCAGTACTTC. Looking up the rest from reference TRBV7-9 and TRBJ2-7 gives the full variable domain: DTGVSQNPRHKITKRGQNVTFRCDPISEHNRLYWYRQTLGQGPEFLTYFQNEAQLEKSRLLSDRFSAERPKGSFSTLEIQRTEQGDSAMYLCASMASGSFYEQYFGPGTRLTVT.

The chain joins TRBV5-1 to TRBJ2-7; D uncertain. Trimming removed 0 bases from V and 3 bases from J, with 7 bases in between. Germline V gene lookup returns CDR1 SGHRS and CDR2 YFSETQ. The CDR3 spans 13 residues. CDR3 nucleotide sequence: TGCGCCAGCAGCTTGGATCTGTTCTACGAGCAGTACTTC. Translation gives CASSLDLFYEQYF. Looking up the rest from reference TRBV5-1 and TRBJ2-7 gives the full variable domain: KAGVTQTPRYLIKTRGQQVTLSCSPISGHRSVSWYQQTPGQGLQFLFEYFSETQRNKGNFPGRFSGRQFSNSRSEMNVSTLELGDSALYLCASSLDLFYEQYFGPGTRLTVT.

This sequence joins TRBV10-1 and TRBJ1-1; D gene unclear. V shed 2 bases and J shed 4 bases, with 14 bases lying between them. The CDR3 covers 15 residues. CDR1 and CDR2 (germline): WNHNN, SYGVQD (reference sequence). The DNA of the CDR3 is TGCGCCAGCAGTGAGGTGGTCGACCCAAGCACTGAAGCTTTCTTT. Its protein is CASSEVVDPSTEAFF.

The chain recombines TRBV7-8 with TRBJ2-3; possibly TRBD2 for D (7 bases). Deletions cut 6 bases from V and 2 bases from J, with 21 bases between. From germline, CDR1 is SGHVS and CDR2 FQNEAQ. The CDR3 runs 17 residues. CDR3 nucleotides: TGTGCCAGCAGGCACCTTAGGGGGGAGGGGCCCACAGATACGCAGTATTTT. Translating gives CASRHLRGEGPTDTQYF.

This clone was seen a handful of times. The chain has TRBV9 and TRBJ1-1; 8 bases agree with TRBD1. From germline, CDR1 is SGDLS and CDR2 YYNGEE. The V segment lost 1 base and the J segment 1 base; nucleotides outside the gene matches: 6. CDR3 length: 16 amino acids. CDR3 sequence (DNA): TGTGCCAGCAGCGTAACCTTTGACAGGGGGAACACTGAAGCTTTCTTT. The encoded protein is CASSVTFDRGNTEAFF.

Only a few counts were recorded for this clone. The CDR3, as DNA: TGTGCCAGCAGCTTAGGGCTAGCGGAGCAGTTCTTC. Translated, it gives CASSLGLAEQFF. The chain combines TRBV7-9 with TRBJ2-1; possible D gene TRBD2, 6 bases. Trimming took off 1 base at V and 10 bases at J, with 8 bases between the two ends. The germline CDR1 and CDR2 sequences are SEHNR and FQNEAQ (reference sequence). This CDR3 region has 12 residues.

This chain joins TRBV10-1 and TRBJ2-2, with D perhaps matching TRBD1 (5 bases). The CDR3 has 13 residues. V lost 6 bases and J 4 bases, leaving 9 bases between the germline ends. Germline values: CDR1 WNHNN, CDR2 SYGVQD (reference sequence). The CDR3 spells CASSWTITGELFF. DNA for the CDR3: TGCGCCAGCAGCTGGACAATCACCGGGGAGCTGTTTTTT.